These T cell receptor beta chains were read from a single sample in a study of CD8+ T cells in alopecia areata. Here immunoSEQ multiplex PCR was the method, and the copy in TCRdb shows in-frame clones only, minus some. The sample lists a few hundred thousand clones; about two fifths were seen once. This specimen was CD4+ T cells sorted from blood, taken at approximately week 30, from a patient treated with tofacitinib. The receptors were gathered from a human donor with alopecia areata. CDR3s include the opening cysteine and the closing phenylalanine or tryptophan. D genes are given only for firm matches. Only some rows state a clone size, as once, few, many or a class for expanded clones.

D	V	length	size	J	CDR3	DNA
NA	TRBV30	15	NA	TRBJ2-5	CAWARGELPQETQYF	TGTGCCTGGGCACGCGGGGAGCTACCGCAAGAGACCCAGTACTTC
NA	TRBV30	13	NA	TRBJ1-2	CACEGRANYGYTF	TGTGCCTGTGAGGGCAGAGCTAACTATGGCTACACCTTC
NA	TRBV28	11	NA	TRBJ2-7	CASSQGVLQYF	TGTGCCAGCAGCCAAGGCGTCTTGCAGTACTTC
TRBD1	TRBV5-4	13	once	TRBJ1-5	CASSLEGAQPQHF	TGTGCCAGCAGCTTGGAGGGGGCTCAGCCCCAGCATTTT
TRBD1	TRBV25-1	14	NA	TRBJ2-4	CASSPQGQGNIQYF	TGTGCCAGCAGTCCCCAGGGACAGGGAAACATTCAGTACTTC
NA	TRBV11-1	11	NA	TRBJ2-1	CASSFHNEQFF	TGTGCCAGCAGCTTCCACAATGAGCAGTTCTTC
TRBD1	TRBV25-1	15	few	TRBJ2-7	CASSDLTGAKDEQYF	TGTGCCAGCAGTGACCTGACAGGGGCCAAGGACGAGCAGTACTTC
NA	TRBV25-1	12	few	TRBJ2-7	CASSENTYEQYF	TGTGCCAGCAGCGAGAATACCTACGAGCAGTACTTC
TRBD2	TRBV7-6	16	NA	TRBJ2-1	CASSLQGGTIINEQFF	TGTGCCAGCAGCTTGCAAGGTGGGACTATCATCAATGAGCAGTTCTTC
NA	TRBV29-1	11	NA	TRBJ1-1	CSVGEGLEAFF	TGCAGCGTTGGGGAGGGTCTTGAAGCTTTCTTT
TRBD1	TRBV5-6	18	NA	TRBJ1-4	CASSLGGMQGDLSEKLFF	TGTGCCAGCAGCTTAGGGGGCATGCAGGGAGATTTGTCGGAAAAACTGTTTTTT
NA	TRBV7-6	12	NA	TRBJ2-5	CASRGWQETQYF	TGTGCCAGCAGGGGTTGGCAAGAGACCCAGTACTTC
NA	TRBV7-6	13	NA	TRBJ2-7	CASSSRGPEEQYF	TGTGCCAGCAGCTCCAGGGGTCCTGAGGAGCAGTACTTC
NA	TRBV4-1	16	NA	TRBJ2-7	CASSQGIAQSSYEQYF	TGCGCCAGCAGCCAAGGAATTGCACAGAGCTCCTACGAGCAGTACTTC
NA	TRBV7-7	14	NA	TRBJ2-2	CASRGPQNTGELFF	TGTGCCAGCAGAGGGCCTCAGAACACCGGGGAGCTGTTTTTT
NA	TRBV6-1	13	NA	TRBJ2-7	CASSEVRDDKQYF	TGTGCCAGCAGTGAAGTACGAGACGACAAGCAGTACTTC
NA	TRBV9	12	NA	TRBJ1-2	CASSVDHKGYTF	TGTGCCAGCAGCGTAGATCATAAGGGCTACACCTTC
NA	TRBV5-4	13	few	TRBJ2-1	CASSLDSINEQFF	TGTGCCAGCAGCTTGGATTCCATAAATGAGCAGTTCTTC
TRBD1	TRBV5-1	13	few	TRBJ2-7	CASSATGGLEQYF	TGCGCCAGCAGCGCTACAGGGGGCCTCGAGCAGTACTTC
NA	TRBV7-8	14	NA	TRBJ2-5	CASSLRQGLETQYF	TGTGCCAGCAGCTTACGCCAGGGGTTAGAGACCCAGTACTTC
NA	TRBV15	14	NA	TRBJ2-2	CATSSPKDTGELFF	TGTGCCACCAGCAGTCCCAAGGACACCGGGGAGCTGTTTTTT
NA	TRBV29-1	14	NA	TRBJ1-4	CSAEGGRDNEKLFF	TGCAGCGCCGAAGGGGGGCGAGATAATGAAAAACTGTTTTTT
NA	TRBV7-2	13	NA	TRBJ1-5	CASSLQGNQPQHF	TGTGCCAGCAGCTTACAGGGAAATCAGCCCCAGCATTTT
NA	TRBV29-1	12	NA	TRBJ1-6	CSVAGADSPLHF	TGCAGCGTTGCAGGAGCTGATTCACCCCTCCACTTT
NA	TRBV30	15	NA	TRBJ2-7	CAWRLSGTASYEQYF	TGTGCCTGGAGGCTATCCGGGACGGCTTCCTACGAGCAGTACTTC
NA	TRBV20-1	11	NA	TRBJ2-7	CSAGYMYEQYF	TGCAGTGCGGGCTACATGTACGAGCAGTACTTC
NA	TRBV5-1	11	NA	TRBJ2-1	CASSLEELRFF	TGCGCCAGCAGCTTGGAAGAGTTAAGGTTCTTC
NA	TRBV5-1	14	NA	TRBJ2-5	CASSFTGPQETQYF	TGCGCCAGCAGCTTCACAGGGCCCCAAGAGACCCAGTACTTC
NA	TRBV29-1	14	few	TRBJ2-2	CSVITGPNTGELFF	TGCAGCGTAATCACGGGGCCGAACACCGGGGAGCTGTTTTTT
NA	TRBV14	14	NA	TRBJ2-6	CASRRSSGANVLTF	TGTGCCAGCAGAAGGAGCTCTGGGGCCAACGTCCTGACTTTC
NA	TRBV5-1	15	many	TRBJ1-4	CASSYGTPGREKLFF	TGCGCCAGCAGCTACGGGACCCCAGGCCGTGAAAAACTGTTTTTT
NA	TRBV6-5	16	NA	TRBJ1-2	CASSYSRGAGNSGYTF	TGTGCCAGCAGTTACTCGAGGGGTGCAGGGAATAGCGGCTACACCTTC
NA	TRBV30	11	NA	TRBJ2-7	CAWKWSNEQYF	TGTGCCTGGAAATGGAGTAACGAGCAGTACTTC
NA	TRBV2	13	NA	TRBJ1-4	CASSELRGEKLFF	TGTGCCAGCAGTGAACTACGAGGTGAAAAACTGTTTTTT
NA	TRBV5-1	14	NA	TRBJ2-7	CASSVRQVPYEQYF	TGCGCCAGCAGCGTCCGACAGGTTCCCTACGAGCAGTACTTC
TRBD2	TRBV7-9	14	few	TRBJ2-3	CASSEGGGADTQYF	TGTGCCAGCAGCGAGGGCGGGGGGGCAGATACGCAGTATTTT
NA	TRBV2	15	NA	TRBJ1-2	CASTGDTFPVYGYTF	TGTGCCAGCACCGGGGACACCTTTCCCGTTTATGGCTACACCTTC
TRBD1	TRBV5-4	15	few	TRBJ2-3	CASRETGGGLDTQYF	TGTGCCAGCAGGGAAACAGGGGGCGGGCTGGATACGCAGTATTTT
NA	TRBV29-1	13	few	TRBJ1-1	CSVVVLVGTEAFF	TGCAGCGTTGTTGTGCTAGTAGGGACTGAAGCTTTCTTT
NA	TRBV5-1	15	NA	TRBJ2-2	CASGTYLANTGELFF	TGCGCCAGCGGGACTTACCTCGCGAACACCGGGGAGCTGTTTTTT
TRBD1	TRBV30	13	NA	TRBJ2-1	CAWTAGGWREQFF	TGTGCCTGGACGGCAGGGGGCTGGCGTGAGCAGTTCTTC
NA	TRBV11-2	15	few	TRBJ1-5	CASSLDRGVAQPQHF	TGTGCCAGCAGCTTAGATAGGGGGGTTGCTCAGCCCCAGCATTTT
TRBD1	TRBV7-3	14	NA	TRBJ1-6	CASSPGQGASPLHF	TGTGCCAGCAGCCCCGGACAGGGGGCTTCACCCCTCCACTTT
TRBD2	TRBV5-6	16	NA	TRBJ2-7	CASSLATAGVPYEQYF	TGTGCCAGCAGCTTGGCCACAGCGGGGGTACCCTACGAGCAGTACTTC
TRBD2	TRBV5-1	15	few	TRBJ2-5	CASISGTSGGETQYF	TGCGCCAGCATCTCGGGGACTAGCGGCGGAGAGACCCAGTACTTC
NA	TRBV6-5	15	NA	TRBJ1-2	CASSYSSSGNYGYTF	TGTGCCAGCAGTTATTCCAGCAGCGGAAACTATGGCTACACCTTC
TRBD1	TRBV19	16	few	TRBJ2-5	CASRAPGQGAGETQYF	TGTGCCAGTAGGGCCCCGGGACAGGGGGCAGGAGAGACCCAGTACTTC
NA	TRBV6-1	14	NA	TRBJ2-7	CASSPRWYSYEQYF	TGTGCCAGCAGTCCCCGATGGTACTCCTACGAGCAGTACTTC
TRBD1	TRBV29-1	13	NA	TRBJ2-1	CSTHPTGVNEQFF	TGCAGCACTCACCCGACAGGGGTCAATGAGCAGTTCTTC
TRBD1	TRBV30	13	few	TRBJ2-4	CAWMLTGGNIQYF	TGTGCCTGGATGTTGACAGGGGGTAACATTCAGTACTTC
NA	TRBV7-9	15	many	TRBJ2-5	CASSLPSMGLETQYF	TGTGCCAGCAGCTTACCGTCAATGGGACTCGAGACCCAGTACTTC
NA	TRBV7-9	15	NA	TRBJ2-5	CASSLGLAEQETQYF	TGTGCCAGCAGCTTAGGATTGGCAGAACAAGAGACCCAGTACTTC
NA	TRBV5-1	15	few	TRBJ1-1	CATTQGLTGSTEAFF	TGCGCCACCACACAGGGTTTGACGGGTTCCACTGAAGCTTTCTTT